The 11 T cell receptor beta chains in this list originate from one sample, sequenced in a study of blood T cell repertoires in COVID-19. The method was immunoSEQ multiplex PCR; TCRdb's version includes in-frame clones alone and lacks a portion of them. The data show about 59,000 clones, roughly 80% seen once. The sample consisted of peripheral blood. Receptor source: a man of 80 years or more with acute or convalescent COVID-19.

The chain uses TRBV5-4 and TRBJ2-3; the D gene is possibly TRBD1 (5 bases). V lost 4 bases and J lost 2, with 14 bases in between. CDR3 length: 15 amino acids. Per germline, CDR1 SGHNT and CDR2 YYREEE (reference sequence). The CDR3 loop reads CASSPGHMVTDTQYF. CDR3 in DNA: TGTGCCAGCAGCCCAGGGCACATGGTCACAGATACGCAGTATTTT.

This chain joins TRBV30 and TRBJ1-5; the match to TRBD1 covers 9 bases. J was trimmed by 7 bases and V by 5 bases; bases with no gene match: 9. The CDR3 has 14 amino acids. Germline CDR1 is GTSNPN and CDR2 is SVGIG (reference sequence). CDR3 nucleotide sequence: TGTGCCTGGGGCGGGACAGGGTTAAGCCAGCCCCAGCATTTT. Protein product: CAWGGTGLSQPQHF.

The chain employs TRBV9 and TRBJ2-3; 8 positions agree with TRBD2. Trimming removed 3 bases from V and 4 bases from J; junction bases left unmatched: 7. CDR3 size: 15 residues. Germline CDR1 reads SGDLS; CDR2 reads YYNGEE. The chain's CDR3 is CASSGAGLGADTQYF. The DNA for the CDR3 is TGTGCCAGCAGCGGTGCGGGACTAGGGGCAGATACGCAGTATTTT.

This chain links TRBV6-5 with TRBJ1-2; weak D call: TRBD1 (6 bases). Between the trimmed V and J ends, which lost 0 bases and 7 bases, there was a span of 15 bases. Germline V CDR1 and CDR2: MNHEY, SVGAGI. This CDR3 comprises 15 residues. The chain's CDR3 is CASSYSRSQGSGYTF. CDR3 nucleotides: TGTGCCAGCAGTTACTCGAGGTCACAGGGCTCTGGCTACACCTTC.

J is TRBJ2-7 and V is TRBV27; 9 bases agree with TRBD1. The germline CDR1 and CDR2 sequences are MNHEY and SMNVEV (reference sequence). This CDR3 region has 16 residues. The ends lost 2 bases at V and 4 bases at J; junction bases unmatched: 9. In DNA, the CDR3 is TGTGCCAGCAGTTTACAGGGTACGACAGGGGGTTACGAGCAGTACTTC. Its translation is CASSLQGTTGGYEQYF.

The chain employs TRBV11-3 and TRBJ2-1; D remains unclear. The CDR3 is 16 residues long. Germline CDR1 SGHNT, CDR2 YENEEA. Trimming cost V 5 bases and J 0 bases, with 14 bases left between them. This chain's CDR3 is CASSPRLYRSYNEQFF. In nucleotides, the CDR3 is TGTGCCAGCAGCCCTCGACTTTACCGCTCCTACAATGAGCAGTTCTTC.

The chain links TRBV25-1 to TRBJ1-6; TRBD1 matches at 7 bases. The V gene end was trimmed by 3 bases and the J gene end by 9 bases; junction bases not matched to a gene: 11. Per germline, CDR1 MGHDK and CDR2 SYGVNS. This CDR3 is 16 amino acids long. The CDR3 sequence: CASSDSWGTVGSPLHF. Written as DNA, the CDR3 is TGTGCCAGCAGTGATTCGTGGGGGACAGTAGGTTCACCCCTCCACTTT.

The chain employs TRBV30 and TRBJ2-7; TRBD1 aligns across 8 bases. The CDR3 covers 14 residues. V dropped 1 base and J dropped 1; count of bases not matched to a gene: 3. Germline V gene sequence: CDR1 GTSNPN, CDR2 SVGIG (reference sequence). CDR3 protein: CAWSAGTGSYEQYF. CDR3 in DNA: TGTGCCTGGAGTGCCGGGACAGGTTCCTACGAGCAGTACTTC.

This clone was seen more than once but under ten times. J is TRBJ2-7 and V is TRBV27; 10 bases match TRBD1. V lost 5 bases and J lost 2; bases outside the gene matches: 9. The CDR3 runs 16 residues. Germline CDR1 and CDR2: MNHEY and SMNVEV (reference sequence). CDR3 in DNA: TGTGCCAGCAGTCCCATGAGGACAGGGGGTGCCTACGAGCAGTACTTC. Its protein is CASSPMRTGGAYEQYF.

Only one count was recorded for this clone. V usage is TRBV7-2 and J usage is TRBJ1-1; TRBD1 matches 10 bases. Trimming took 7 bases from V and 9 from J; bases not matched to a gene: 11. This CDR3 is built from 14 residues. Germline V gene sequence: CDR1 SGHTA, CDR2 FQGNSA. CDR3 sequence: CASTPSPGQGKAFF. The CDR3 DNA is TGTGCCAGCACCCCATCCCCGGGACAGGGGAAAGCTTTCTTT.

The gene calls are TRBV5-1 and TRBJ2-1; the match to TRBD2 covers 9 bases. Looked up from germline, CDR1 is SGHRS and CDR2 is YFSETQ. The CDR3 contains 17 residues. The V gene end was trimmed by 0 bases and the J gene end by 6 bases; junction bases not matched to a gene: 10. CDR3 in DNA: TGCGCCAGCAGCTTGGGGGCTAGCGGGGCCGCGCCCAATGAGCAGTTCTTC. It yields the protein CASSLGASGAAPNEQFF.